The 19 T cell receptor beta chains reported below all come from one sample, sequenced in a study of low-dose radiotherapy and immunotherapy resistance in tumors. Priming of first-strand cDNA relied on TRAV- and TRBV-specific primers (covering alpha and beta chains). For amplifying TCRs, the PCR ran for approximately 18 cycles with Phusion, which was used together with a constant-region primer and the adapter on the V primers. Each CDR3 protein gets one entry after TCRdb re-called the reads with MiXCR. The sample has tens of thousands of distinct CDR3 sequences; under 30% are singletons. The time point is: before trial treatment. The sample here was PBMCs, taken before treatment. The receptors shown here come from a male donor with prostate cancer.

At least ten counts were recorded for this clonotype. CDR3 protein: CASSYSRGLGTEAFF. DNA for the CDR3: TGTGCCAGCAGTTACTCACGGGGGTTAGGCACTGAAGCTTTCTTT. The chain is built from TRBV6-2 or TRBV6-3 and TRBJ1-1, with D perhaps matching TRBD1 (5 bases). From germline, CDR1 is MNHEY and CDR2 SVGEGT. This CDR3 spans 15 amino acids. V was cut by 0 bases and J by 4 bases, with 12 bases left in between.

Comment on this clonotype: It is unclear where the CDR3 begins or ends on the DNA, so no DNA is shown, and the CDR3 is as TCRdb lists it. The V call is TRBV6-2 or TRBV6-3, the J call TRBJ2-2; the listed D gene, TRBD1, was not tested against the DNA. CDR1 is MNHEY and CDR2 is SVGEGT in the germline V gene. The CDR3 length equals 18 residues, ends included. CDR3 sequence reads: CASTGGPNTGELFFFFFF.

The chain links TRBV3-1 to TRBJ2-3, with 14 bases aligning to TRBD2. Unmatched junction bases numbered 6, after V lost 4 bases and J lost 6 bases. CDR1 and CDR2 from the germline V gene are LGHDT and YNNKEL (reference sequence). The CDR3 has 16 amino acids. The CDR3 is CASSPTGLAGADTQYF. The CDR3 coding sequence is TGTGCCAGCAGCCCTACGGGACTAGCGGGAGCGGATACGCAGTATTTT.

This clonotype was observed many times. V usage is TRBV5-1 and J usage is TRBJ2-3; 10 nucleotides match TRBD2. Germline loops: CDR1 SGHRS, CDR2 YFSETQ. Trimming cost V 4 bases and J 2 bases; bases outside gene matches: 4. The CDR3 is 15 residues long. CDR3 residues: CASSGGLADTDTQYF. The CDR3 DNA sequence: TGCGCCAGCAGCGGCGGACTAGCGGACACAGATACGCAGTATTTT.

In its sample, this clonotype was seen many times. This chain connects TRBV28 to TRBJ2-7; no definite D call. Trimming cost V 7 bases and J 3 bases, with 7 bases left between them. CDR1 and CDR2 from the germline V gene are MDHEN and SYDVKM. The CDR3 runs 11 residues. CDR3 amino acids: CASTVNYEQYF. DNA of the CDR3: TGTGCCAGCACCGTCAACTACGAGCAGTACTTC.

V gene TRBV7-9 combines with J gene TRBJ1-5; D is unresolved. V was pared by 5 bases and J by 1 base, with 9 bases between. Germline assignment: CDR1 SEHNR and CDR2 FQNEAQ (reference sequence). The CDR3 is made up of 14 amino acids. The CDR3 reads CASSAAQSNQPQHF. The CDR3 DNA reads as TGTGCCAGCAGCGCCGCGCAGAGCAATCAGCCCCAGCATTTT.

Concerning this clonotype: A read error may be the cause here, since a much bigger clone is one base away. The chain uses TRBV7-9 and TRBJ1-2; a possible D gene is TRBD1 (5 bases). Germline values: CDR1 SEHNR, CDR2 FQNEAQ (reference sequence). V lost 5 bases, J lost 0 bases, and 13 bases lay in between. This CDR3 comprises 15 residues. The DNA of the CDR3 is TGTGCCAGCAGCCCGAGACAGAACTCTAACTATGGCTACACCTTC. Translated, it gives CASSPRQNSNYGYTF.

In regard to this clonotype: This likely reflects a read error, since a far larger clone is one base away. This rearrangement joins TRBV28 to TRBJ2-5, with D hard to call. The length of the CDR3 is 12 residues. Germline CDR1 and CDR2: MDHEN and SYDVKM. V was pared by 6 bases and J by 7 bases, with 12 bases between. CDR3 in amino acids: CASSEPRGTQYF. For the CDR3, the DNA is TGTGCCAGCAGCGAACCCCGAGGGACCCAGTACTTC.

This clonotype has at least ten counts. Here the CDR3 DNA reads TGTGCCAGCTCACCTACGGAGACCCAGTACTTC. Protein product: CASSPTETQYF. The chain combines TRBV18 with TRBJ2-5; no reliable D call. Per germline, CDR1 KGHSH and CDR2 LQKENI. The ends were cut back, 3 bases at V and 5 bases at J, with 4 bases in the middle. This CDR3 comprises 11 residues.

This clonotype was found many times. Germline is not matched at one junction end, which may reflect a read error. The CDR3 nucleotides read TGTGCCAGCAGTCAAGCGGGAGGGCCTGGCGAGCAGTACTTC. Translation gives CASSQAGGPGEQYF. J is TRBJ2-7 and V is TRBV3-1; 10 nucleotides line up with TRBD2. Per germline, CDR1 LGHDT and CDR2 YNNKEL (reference sequence). The CDR3 has 14 residues.

This clonotype was seen many times. The chain uses TRBV6-2 or TRBV6-3 and TRBJ2-3, with 7 positions matching TRBD2. Germline values: CDR1 MNHEY, CDR2 SVGEGT. The ends lost 4 bases at V and 11 bases at J; junction bases unmatched: 12. CDR3 length: 14 residues. The CDR3 DNA sequence: TGTGCCAGCAGTTTTACTAGCGCCGGATCGGGGCAGTATTTT. Its translation is CASSFTSAGSGQYF.

Many counts were recorded for this clonotype. The V gene is TRBV5-1, the J gene TRBJ2-2; weak D call: TRBD2 (7 bases). The CDR3 consists of 16 residues. Germline lookup yields CDR1 SGHRS and CDR2 YFSETQ. The V gene lost 1 base and the J gene lost 1 base, with 11 bases spanning the gap. CDR3 DNA: TGCGCCAGCAGCTTGACGAGGGGGGGGAACACCGGGGAGCTGTTTTTT. As protein: CASSLTRGGNTGELFF.

Points on this clonotype: A much larger clone sits a single nucleotide away, making a read error possible. The chain uses TRBV28 and TRBJ1-6; TRBD1 matches 7 bases. In germline, CDR1 is MDHEN, CDR2 SYDVKM. This CDR3 region has 14 residues. DNA of the CDR3: TGTGCCAACAGTTCCGGACAGGCAGGATCACCCCTCCACTTT. Encoded protein: CANSSGQAGSPLHF.

This clonotype came up a few times. The CDR3 loop reads CASSLDRPSAEQFF. As DNA, the CDR3 is TGTGCCAGCAGCTTAGATCGCCCTAGCGCCGAGCAGTTCTTC. The chain carries TRBV7-2 and TRBJ2-1; D possibly corresponds to TRBD2 (6 bases). V gave up 1 base and J gave up 10 bases, with 14 bases separating them. The CDR3 has 14 amino acids. Germline assignment: CDR1 SGHTA and CDR2 FQGNSA.

This clonotype was recorded at least ten times. The chain has TRBV12-3 or TRBV12-4 and TRBJ1-1, with TRBD1 as a possible D gene (6 bases). V lost 5 bases to trimming and J lost 2 bases, with 12 bases between them. This CDR3 is built from 14 residues. CDR3 in DNA: TGTGCCAGCAGTCCAAGACAGGTAAACACTGAAGCTTTCTTT. Encoded protein: CASSPRQVNTEAFF.

This clonotype was counted ten times or more. The J gene is TRBJ2-7, the V gene TRBV12-3 or TRBV12-4; a weak D match, TRBD2 (6 bases). Trimming cost V 0 bases and J 6 bases, with 6 bases left between them. This CDR3 region has 12 residues. The CDR3 sequence is CASSLAGGEQYF. DNA of the CDR3: TGTGCCAGCAGTTTAGCCGGGGGCGAGCAGTACTTC.

This clonotype has at least ten counts. This sequence joins TRBV11-3 and TRBJ1-3; the match to TRBD1 covers 9 bases. Trimming took 4 bases from V and 6 from J; bases not matched to a gene: 4. Per germline, CDR1 SGHNT and CDR2 YENEEA. The CDR3 loop spans 14 amino acids. In DNA, the CDR3 is TGTGCCAGCAGCTCTACAGGGGGCGAAAACACCATATATTTT. This encodes CASSSTGGENTIYF. The variable domain in full, completed from reference TRBV11-3 and TRBJ1-3, reads EAGVVQSPRYKIIEKKQPVAFWCNPISGHNTLYWYLQNLGQGPELLIRYENEEAVDDSQLPKDRFSAERLKGVDSTLKIQPAELGDSAVYLCASSSTGGENTIYFGEGSWLTVV.

With respect to this clonotype: A far larger clone is off by one base, so a read error is likely. The chain joins TRBV28 to TRBJ2-1; 7 bases fit TRBD1. The CDR3 extends over 17 amino acids. In germline, CDR1 is MDHEN, CDR2 SYDVKM. J gave up 0 bases and V 5 bases, and 10 bases lay outside the gene matches. The CDR3 loop reads CASSVKLPGGSYNEQFF. As DNA, the CDR3 is TGTGCCAGCAGTGTAAAACTCCCAGGGGGCTCCTACAATGAGCAGTTCTTC.

This clonotype was counted ten times or more. This chain links TRBV11-2 with TRBJ1-2; tentative D call: TRBD1 (5 bases). The V and J ends lost 1 base and 14 bases respectively, with 17 bases between them. The CDR3 contains 13 residues. CDR1 and CDR2 from the germline V gene are SGHAT and FQNNGV. CDR3 loop: CASSLALTGGETF. The CDR3 nucleotides are TGTGCCAGCAGCTTAGCGCTGACCGGGGGTGAAACCTTC.